This T cell receptor beta chain is drawn from a study of identical twins. Via MiXCR, TCRdb re-called the 5' RACE reads, giving one row per CDR3 protein. Here the sample spans around 250,000 distinct CDR3 sequences, over 9.5% being singletons. The germline V gene has CDR1 KGHDR and CDR2 SFDVKD. This CDR3 has 12 residues. With 8 bases removed from V and 6 bases from J, the gap between germline ends came to 9 bases. Another study also made use of these data, one on yellow fever vaccine responses in identical twins.

The chain employs TRBV24-1 and TRBJ2-2, with D perhaps matching TRBD2 (5 bases). The source material was memory (CD45RO+) T cells sorted from blood. The clonotype comes from a woman aged 18-30 years in good health. The CDR3 sequence: CATTGEAGELFF. CDR3 nucleotide sequence: TGTGCCACCACCGGGGAAGCCGGGGAGCTGTTTTTT.